Listed here are 31 T cell receptor beta chains from one sample, sequenced in a study of blood T cell repertoires in COVID-19. Data came from immunoSEQ multiplex PCR; TCRdb stores just in-frame clones and leaves some out. The sample shows 80,000 to 90,000 clones, around four fifths of them seen only once. Material: peripheral blood. The receptors stem from a man between 65 and 85 years old with acute or convalescent COVID-19.

V gene TRBV10-3 combines with J gene TRBJ1-3; perhaps TRBD1 as D (6 bases). Germline values: CDR1 ENHRY, CDR2 SYGVKD. The CDR3 spans 14 residues. V was cut by 6 bases and J by 2 bases, with 11 bases left in between. The CDR3 DNA sequence: TGTGCCATCAGCACAGGGAAAACTGGAAACACCATATATTTT. Its protein is CAISTGKTGNTIYF.

J is TRBJ1-2 and V is TRBV19; TRBD1 aligns across 7 bases. V lost 6 bases and J lost 6; bases outside the gene matches: 10. Germline CDR1 reads LNHDA; CDR2 reads SQIVND (reference sequence). The CDR3 has 14 amino acids. CDR3 sequence reads: CASRDLQGRHGYTF. In DNA form, the CDR3 reads TGTGCCAGTAGGGATTTACAGGGGAGGCATGGCTACACCTTC.

Here the CDR3 DNA reads TGCGCCTCCCCAGGGGGGTACAATCAGCCCCAGCATTTT. It translates to CASPGGYNQPQHF. The chain joins TRBV10-2 to TRBJ1-5, with 7 nucleotides matching TRBD1. Germline trimming cut 11 bases from V and 3 bases from J; bases unmatched to any gene: 7. Germline loops: CDR1 WSHSY, CDR2 SAAADI. The CDR3 has 13 residues.

V usage is TRBV5-1 and J usage is TRBJ2-7; the D is unclear. This CDR3 region has 13 residues. Germline values: CDR1 SGHRS, CDR2 YFSETQ. The V end lost 4 bases, the J end lost 7 bases, and 15 bases lay between the germline ends. CDR3 sequence reads: CASSISPGREQYF. The CDR3 DNA sequence: TGCGCCAGCAGCATCAGCCCCGGCAGGGAGCAGTACTTC.

The chain has TRBV18 and TRBJ2-7, with 8 bases fitting TRBD2. The CDR3 covers 16 residues. With 3 bases clipped from V and 3 bases from J, the junction kept 10 bases outside the gene matches. From germline, CDR1 is KGHSH and CDR2 LQKENI. CDR3 DNA: TGTGCCAGCTCACCCTTAAGGGTAGCGGGGCTCTACGAGCAGTACTTC. Translation gives CASSPLRVAGLYEQYF.

This chain connects TRBV15 to TRBJ2-7, with 7 bases lining up with TRBD1. Trimming at V came to 3 bases and at J to 1 base, leaving 3 bases not matched to a gene. The germline V gene has CDR1 LNHNV and CDR2 YYDKDF (reference sequence). CDR3 length: 14 residues. The CDR3 loop reads CATSRGDSSYEQYF. The CDR3 nucleotides read TGTGCCACCAGCAGGGGGGACAGTTCCTACGAGCAGTACTTC.

The rearrangement uses TRBV5-3 and TRBJ2-5, with D perhaps TRBD1 (6 bases). TRBV5-3 is an ORF, and what it does is uncertain. The CDR3 totals 13 residues. V dropped 3 bases and J dropped 2 bases, with 8 bases sitting between them. This chain's CDR3 is CARSSGDQETQYF. In DNA, the CDR3 is TGTGCCAGAAGCTCAGGGGATCAAGAGACCCAGTACTTC.

The genes are TRBV2 and TRBJ2-1, with a weak D call TRBD2 (6 bases). This CDR3 is built from 15 residues. V was pared by 3 bases and J by 4 bases, with 13 bases between. Germline V gene lookup returns CDR1 SNHLY and CDR2 FYNNEI. The CDR3 DNA is TGTGCCAGCAGTGAGGGCGCAGGAGGGTACAATGAGCAGTTCTTC. Amino acid sequence: CASSEGAGGYNEQFF.

The chain is built from TRBV5-1 and TRBJ2-3; perhaps TRBD1 as D (6 bases). Germline lookup yields CDR1 SGHRS and CDR2 YFSETQ. The CDR3 length is 16 residues. V was pared by 4 bases and J by 2 bases, with 17 bases between. The CDR3 is CASSRWTASTTDTQYF. CDR3 nucleotide sequence: TGCGCCAGCAGCCGTTGGACAGCCTCGACCACAGATACGCAGTATTTT.

This clone was detected only a few times. V is TRBV7-8 and J is TRBJ2-5, with 8 bases identical to TRBD2. Trimming took 3 bases from V and 3 from J; bases not matched to a gene: 0. The CDR3 contains 13 residues. From germline, CDR1 is SGHVS and CDR2 FQNEAQ. CDR3 residues: CASSFSGEETQYF. The CDR3 region has the DNA TGTGCCAGCAGCTTTAGCGGGGAAGAGACCCAGTACTTC.

The CDR3 sequence is CASSETFRVTGELFF. For the CDR3, the DNA is TGCGCCAGCAGTGAGACTTTCAGGGTCACCGGGGAGCTGTTTTTT. This chain uses TRBV10-1 with TRBJ2-2, with a tentative D call TRBD1 (5 bases). Germline loops: CDR1 WNHNN, CDR2 SYGVQD (reference sequence). This CDR3 contains 15 residues. Trimming cost V 2 bases and J 4 bases, with 11 bases left between them.

The CDR3, as DNA: TGTGCCAGTACCGGACAGCTCCTCTCTGGAAACACCATATATTTT. As protein: CASTGQLLSGNTIYF. This chain connects TRBV19 to TRBJ1-3; D is possibly TRBD1 (6 bases). CDR1 LNHDA and CDR2 SQIVND come from the germline V gene (reference sequence). CDR3 length: 15 residues. Deletions cut 7 bases from V and 0 bases from J, with 13 bases between.

The chain recombines TRBV7-2 with TRBJ2-4; 10 nucleotides match TRBD2. V trimming: 4 bases; J trimming: 8 bases; junction bases outside the gene matches: 5. The CDR3 runs to 14 residues. Germline-derived CDR1 and CDR2 are SGHTA and FQGNSA. As DNA, the CDR3 is TGTGCCAGCAGCTCCGGGACTAGCGAGGACATTCAGTACTTC. Its translation: CASSSGTSEDIQYF.

This chain uses TRBV27 with TRBJ1-5, with a weak D call TRBD1 (6 bases). This CDR3 is built from 13 residues. V was trimmed by 2 bases and J by 7 bases, leaving 9 bases between them. CDR1 is MNHEY and CDR2 is SMNVEV in the germline V gene (reference sequence). CDR3 in DNA: TGTGCCAGCAGTTTAGGGGGCCAACAGCCCCAGCATTTT. Protein product: CASSLGGQQPQHF.

J is TRBJ2-4 and V is TRBV11-2, with a tentative D call TRBD2 (5 bases). The CDR3 runs to 17 residues. The germline gives CDR1 SGHAT, CDR2 FQNNGV. Trimming left V 5 bases short and J 6 bases short, with 23 bases between. CDR3 amino acids: CASSPTHGLGGGNIQYF. For the CDR3, the DNA is TGTGCCAGCAGCCCCACCCACGGCCTCGGAGGAGGAAACATTCAGTACTTC.

The rearrangement joins TRBV5-6 to TRBJ2-7; D possibly corresponds to TRBD1 (6 bases). V lost 0 bases to trimming and J lost 2 bases, with 9 bases between them. This CDR3 has 14 amino acids. CDR1 is SGHDT and CDR2 is YYEEEE in the germline V gene. The CDR3 nucleotides are TGTGCCAGCAGCTTGGGGGCAGGGGCCTACGAGCAGTACGTC. Translation: CASSLGAGAYEQYV.

This clone was counted a single time. The chain carries TRBV7-2 and TRBJ1-6; no firm D call. The CDR3 spans 14 residues. CDR1 SGHTA and CDR2 FQGNSA come from the germline V gene. Trimming took 3 bases from V and 5 from J, leaving 8 bases between them. In nucleotides, the CDR3 is TGTGCCAGCAGCTTTCCAACTAATAATTCACCCCTCCACTTT. Translation gives CASSFPTNNSPLHF.

The chain joins TRBV2 to TRBJ1-5, with D unclear. The CDR3 runs to 14 residues. The germline V gene has CDR1 SNHLY and CDR2 FYNNEI. V dropped 7 bases and J dropped 4 bases, with 14 bases sitting between them. CDR3 coding DNA: TGTGCCAGCAATGGCGTAGCCAAAAATCAGCCCCAGCATTTT. Translation: CASNGVAKNQPQHF.

The chain has TRBV2 and TRBJ2-7, with a weak D call TRBD2 (5 bases). The CDR3 covers 12 residues. The germline CDR1 and CDR2 sequences are SNHLY and FYNNEI. V lost 4 bases and J 5 bases, leaving 9 bases between the germline ends. This chain's CDR3 is CASSGLGDEQYF. The CDR3 nucleotides read TGTGCCAGCAGTGGGCTCGGGGACGAGCAGTACTTC.

This sequence joins TRBV14 and TRBJ2-1; 9 bases are shared with TRBD1. The CDR3 consists of 14 residues. Germline CDR1 reads SGHDN; CDR2 reads FVKESK. V gave up 5 bases and J gave up 5 bases; unmatched junction bases: 4. In DNA, the CDR3 is TGTGCCAGCAGCTTCGGGACAGGGAACAATGAGCAGTTCTTC. This codes for CASSFGTGNNEQFF.

The rearrangement joins TRBV29-1 to TRBJ1-3; D possibly corresponds to TRBD1 (6 bases). CDR1 is SQVTM and CDR2 is ANQGSEA in the germline V gene. The CDR3 is 14 amino acids. V lost 7 bases and J lost 4, with 17 bases in between. CDR3 nucleotides: TGCAGCGCTACAAAACAGGGAAAGGGAAACACCATATATTTT. It encodes CSATKQGKGNTIYF.

The chain combines TRBV27 with TRBJ1-6; 9 nucleotides align to TRBD1. There are 14 residues in the CDR3. Germline CDR1 reads MNHEY; CDR2 reads SMNVEV (reference sequence). V was pared by 6 bases and J by 8 bases, with 5 bases of the junction left unmatched. DNA of the CDR3: TGTGCCAGCAGGTTACAGGGGGCGGATTCACCCCTCCACTTT. Translating gives CASRLQGADSPLHF.

CDR3 region: CASSSPGAAQPQHF. The DNA for the CDR3 is TGTGCCAGCAGCTCCCCAGGGGCGGCTCAGCCCCAGCATTTT. The gene calls are TRBV7-2 and TRBJ1-5, with TRBD1 as a possible D gene (6 bases). The germline V and J ends were trimmed by 4 bases and 6 bases, with 13 bases remaining between them. The CDR3 consists of 14 residues. Looked up from germline, CDR1 is SGHTA and CDR2 is FQGNSA.

V usage is TRBV27 and J usage is TRBJ1-5; 8 nucleotides line up with TRBD1. There are 14 residues in the CDR3. Trimming at V came to 5 bases and at J to 4 bases, leaving 4 bases not matched to a gene. Germline V gene lookup returns CDR1 MNHEY and CDR2 SMNVEV (reference sequence). The CDR3 sequence: CASSVQGGNQPQHF. The DNA of the CDR3 is TGTGCCAGCAGTGTACAGGGGGGAAATCAGCCCCAGCATTTT.

The CDR3 DNA follows: TGCGCCAGCAGCCTGGAAACAGGGTCGGGTTCACCCCTCCACTTT. Translation gives CASSLETGSGSPLHF. J is TRBJ1-6 and V is TRBV5-1; D is possibly TRBD1 (6 bases). Germline V CDR1 and CDR2: SGHRS, YFSETQ. Trimming took 4 bases from V and 9 from J, leaving 17 bases between them. The CDR3 has 15 amino acids.

The chain has TRBV7-2 and TRBJ1-5; 8 bases are a match to TRBD1. V shed 5 bases and J 1 base; nucleotides not matched to a gene: 10. The CDR3 covers 17 residues. The germline CDR1 and CDR2 sequences are SGHTA and FQGNSA. The CDR3 is CASSMDRVGFSNQPQHF. The CDR3 DNA reads as TGTGCCAGCAGCATGGACAGGGTAGGGTTCAGCAATCAGCCCCAGCATTTT.

The rearrangement joins TRBV6-5 to TRBJ1-6, with no clear D. CDR3 length: 15 residues. CDR1 is MNHEY and CDR2 is SVGAGI in the germline V gene. V was cut by 2 bases and J by 1 base, with 6 bases left in between. The CDR3 spells CASSYRRSYNSPLHF. CDR3 sequence (DNA): TGTGCCAGCAGTTACCGCAGGTCCTATAATTCACCCCTCCACTTT.

A few counts support this clone. The V and J genes are TRBV2 and TRBJ2-1; TRBD1 aligns across 9 bases. This CDR3 comprises 15 residues. V gave up 4 bases and J gave up 6 bases; unmatched junction bases: 7. The germline V gene encodes CDR1 SNHLY and CDR2 FYNNEI. The CDR3 loop reads CASSVQGAHINEQFF. The CDR3 region has the DNA TGTGCCAGCAGTGTACAGGGGGCGCATATCAATGAGCAGTTCTTC.

This chain links TRBV18 with TRBJ1-4, with TRBD1 matching 9 bases. The CDR3 is made up of 15 amino acids. Trimming removed 3 bases from V and 1 base from J; junction bases left unmatched: 0. Germline assignment: CDR1 KGHSH and CDR2 LQKENI. CDR3 DNA: TGTGCCAGCTCACCGGACAGGGGAACTAATGAAAAACTGTTTTTT. It yields the protein CASSPDRGTNEKLFF.

The chain joins TRBV12-3 or TRBV12-4 to TRBJ1-6, with unresolved D. Trimming stripped 3 bases from V and 8 bases from J, with 5 bases between. The CDR3 length is 12 residues. CDR3 loop: CASSFTDSPLHF. The CDR3 DNA reads TGTGCCAGCAGTTTTACGGATTCACCCCTCCACTTT.

This chain links TRBV6-5 with TRBJ2-7; perhaps TRBD2 as D (5 bases). Trimming cost V 0 bases and J 6 bases, with 9 bases left between them. This CDR3 region has 13 residues. From germline, CDR1 is MNHEY and CDR2 SVGAGI. The CDR3 here is CASSYSGGSEQYF. As DNA, the CDR3 is TGTGCCAGCAGTTACTCTGGCGGGTCCGAGCAGTACTTC.